This TCR beta chain was recovered during a study of early T cells in non-severe SARS-CoV-2 infection. Overall study context: Sequencing targeted bulk RNA from unsorted whole blood, leaving chains unpaired.

TCRdb reprocessed the 5' RACE reads via MiXCR and lists one record per CDR3 protein. The sample comprises tens of thousands of distinct CDR3 sequences, approximately 9.1% of which are singletons, and 15% to 17% rests with the top ten. CDR1 is DFQATT and CDR2 is SNEGSKA in the germline V gene (reference sequence). V gave up 3 bases and J gave up 8 bases; unmatched junction bases: 11. The CDR3 sequence is 15 residues long. There are a few counts of this clonotype. This TCR came from an adult who was a healthcare worker with PCR-confirmed SARS-CoV-2 infection or an uninfected control (not recorded which). The specimen comprised whole blood, sampled at baseline. The V gene is TRBV20-1, the J gene TRBJ1-4; the match to TRBD1 covers 8 bases. The CDR3 loop reads CSASPRTGGFEKLFF. In DNA, the CDR3 is TGCAGTGCTAGTCCCAGAACAGGGGGATTCGAAAAACTGTTTTTT.